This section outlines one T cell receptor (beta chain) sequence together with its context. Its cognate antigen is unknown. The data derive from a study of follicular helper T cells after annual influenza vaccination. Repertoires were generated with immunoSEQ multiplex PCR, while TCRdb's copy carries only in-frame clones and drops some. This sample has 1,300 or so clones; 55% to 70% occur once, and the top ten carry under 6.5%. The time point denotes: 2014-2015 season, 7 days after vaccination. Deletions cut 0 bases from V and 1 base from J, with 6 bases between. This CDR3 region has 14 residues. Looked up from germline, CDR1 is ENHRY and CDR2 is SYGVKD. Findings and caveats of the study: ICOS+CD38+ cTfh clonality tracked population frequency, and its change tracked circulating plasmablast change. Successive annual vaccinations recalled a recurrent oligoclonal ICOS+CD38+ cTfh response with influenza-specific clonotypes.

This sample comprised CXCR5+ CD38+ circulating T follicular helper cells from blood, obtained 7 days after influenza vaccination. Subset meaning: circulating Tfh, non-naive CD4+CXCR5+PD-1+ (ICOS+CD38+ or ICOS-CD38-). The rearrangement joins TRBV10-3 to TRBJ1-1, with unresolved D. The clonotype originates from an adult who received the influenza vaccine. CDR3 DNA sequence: TGTGCCATCAGTGAGTCTGTACGGAACACTGAAGCTTTCTTT. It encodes CAISESVRNTEAFF.